This TCR beta chain stems from a study of control samples from healthy donors and cancer patients. Only a few counts were recorded for this clone. A read error likely explains this, since a far larger clone differs by one base. Clones were read by immunoSEQ multiplex PCR, and TCRdb kept only the in-frame ones, dropping some. The table records roughly 93,000 clones, approximately 91% of them present only once. The receptor was isolated from a woman between 45 and 65 years old with colorectal cancer. The sequencing input was PBMCs.

For the CDR3, the DNA is TGTGCTTGTGGTTTGGGGGGGACTGGGGCCAACGTCCTGACTTTC. Amino acid sequence: CACGLGGTGANVLTF. The V and J genes are TRBV12-5 and TRBJ2-6; 7 nucleotides match TRBD2. The CDR3 extends over 15 amino acids. Germline lookup yields CDR1 LGHNT and CDR2 FRNRAP.